This T cell receptor beta chain was profiled in a study of cytomegalovirus exposure and HLA in healthy donors (dated by TCRdb to about 2017). For the wider study: An earlier analysis of several hundred of the donors reported approximately 300 Gb of sequence data and 117 million unique TCR beta sequences from 150 million to 200 million T cells. An early release that covered more than 550 HLA-typed donors contained approximately 290 gigabases of sequencing data and tens of millions of unique TCR sequences. To predict cytomegalovirus infection status, the study brought together high-throughput TCR immunosequencing, statistical association of individual TCRs with disease status, and machine learning. Among the roughly 380 genotyped donors, about 85% belonged to the genetic ancestry cluster associated with self-reported Caucasian donors. Donor age, sex, ethnicity and CMV serostatus were collected together with the repertoire data. The study used immunosequencing to profile the T cell repertoires of approximately 640 subjects and linked those repertoires to cytomegalovirus serostatus. The number of typed donors differed by locus: about 620-640 for A, B, C, DRB1 and DQB1; 500 to 550 for DQA1; approximately 600 for DPA1; and some 430 for DPB1. Rather than drawing on any new phenotypic data, the later analysis identified candidate immune exposures from TCR beta sequences and the way those sequences occurred across donors. A later analysis re-analyzed previously published TCR beta repertoires from approximately 670 donors and added high-resolution HLA genotyping to study TCR occurrence patterns. The aim of the study was to test whether cataloging public T cell receptors could identify signatures of past pathogen exposure. All discovery cohort repertoires had been generated on a single sequencing platform. Besides the first cohort of hundreds of subjects, a separate validation cohort made up of over 95 different subjects was used. Among about 370 genotyped donors of the cohort, an average of around 250,000 unique TCR beta nucleotide sequences was sequenced per donor, of which about 19% were non-productive. Class I and class II HLA loci were covered by the typing at four-digit resolution. Several DR-DQ haplotypes were handled as single units for association and clustering because linkage in the cohort was strong. An earlier analysis of approximately 500 of the donors applied high-throughput TCR beta sequencing to assess whether each TCR beta V gene segment acted as functional or pseudogenic. Genome-wide SNP genotypes for about three fifths of the roughly 700 donors were used in a later genetic analysis, which treated that subset as a discovery cohort.

In total, approximately 690 healthy bone marrow donors made up the cohort. Cohort members were all nominally healthy when sampled, although unrecorded immune exposures were likely present. The donor was CMV seropositive and belonged to the group of more than 250 seropositive cohort members. A peripheral blood sample was provided by each donor, and peripheral blood mononuclear cells were used for TCR beta sequencing. Genomic DNA was extracted from the blood cell samples with the Qiagen DNeasy Blood Extraction Kit. Results the study describes overall, beyond this receptor: In vitro tests confirmed that a few of the cytomegalovirus-associated TCR beta chains recognize cytomegalovirus antigens. According to a later analysis, TCR association rates differed among HLA loci, with DRB1 alleles showing the most associated TCRs and HLA-C alleles showing the fewest. A cluster of highly shared sequence variants was judged likely to be a technical artifact of the sequencing pipeline. In a later analysis, 16,951 TCR beta sequences were associated with specific HLA alleles at a false discovery rate of 0.05. HLA typing was unavailable for some donors at each locus, so association tests used only the typed subset. Across donors, most TCR sequences were observed very rarely, whereas some public TCRs were present in many individuals. In an earlier analysis of over 550 of the donors, most TCR beta V segments were observed in productive rearrangements about 87% or about 30% of the time, broadly matching IMGT annotations. In both the original and validation cohorts, the classifier was reported to diagnose cytomegalovirus status with high specificity and sensitivity. The presence/absence analyses assumed that sequencing depth was roughly uniform across donors, and that assumption may not be true. Only TCR beta chains were sequenced in this cohort, and the absence of alpha or paired-chain data limited detectable features. Compared with the approximately 710-donor mean, donors in an Asian-associated ancestry cluster had fewer N-insertions in productive TCRs, according to a later genetic analysis. The authors suggested that the approach could potentially be generalized to other disease states and immunological phenotypes. A total of roughly 160 TCR beta chains were listed by the study as associated with cytomegalovirus. Because the 87-base-pair reads could not distinguish some IMGT-functional V segments, including TRBV6-2 and TRBV6-3, those segments were excluded. The only immune exposure information available for the cohort was CMV serostatus. A later analysis found that most CMV-associated TCR beta chains appeared HLA-restricted, with HLA associations seemingly driven largely by CMV exposure. A further reported finding was that TCR beta sequences accurately predicted the HLA-A and HLA-B alleles for most subjects in the first cohort. Because counts were too low, about 15 rarely observed V segments, including chromosome 9 orphons, were left out of the earlier analysis of a few hundred of the donors. In a later analysis, several top co-occurrence clusters were reported to appear linked to parvovirus B19, influenza, CMV and Epstein-Barr virus. Correlated functional status among segregating V segments might reflect linkage disequilibrium, but an unknown experimental factor could not be ruled out. When HLA alleles, especially DR and DQ, strongly co-occurred, TCR associations were difficult to assign to individual alleles. A later analysis found that HLA-associated TCR beta chains were more clonally expanded and had lower generation probabilities than equally common non-associated chains. V-gene and J-gene trimming of TCR beta chains was associated with a missense DCLRE1C variant in a later genetic analysis, and the association was replicated in an independent cohort.

Library generation was performed with the immunoSEQ multiplex PCR assay. The multiplex PCR relied on a mix of 60 forward primers for TCR Vbeta segments and 13 reverse primers for TCR Jbeta segments. The CDR3 region of rearranged TCR beta genes was amplified from genomic DNA by a multiplex PCR assay. On the Illumina HiSeq System, the amplified TCR beta libraries were sequenced as 87-base-pair reads. The paper's data handling went like this. In a later analysis, roughly 80 million unique TCR beta chains were counted across the 690 or so repertoires, and about 9.9 million of these chains were shared by at least two donors. Raw reads were error-corrected and collapsed into unique sequences by a nearest-neighbor algorithm in which closely related sequences were merged to remove PCR and sequencing errors. Alignment of CDR3 sequences to IMGT reference sequences was used to assign V, D and J gene segments. Each retained sequence needed at least a six-nucleotide match to both a V gene segment and a J gene segment. Rearrangements were classified as productive when the CDR3 lacked stop codons and remained in frame with V and J, and all other rearrangements were classified as non-productive. Following IMGT convention, CDR3 was defined as the stretch from the second conserved V-encoded cysteine up to the conserved J-encoded phenylalanine. Sequences without an unambiguous match to a single V gene segment were excluded from the earlier analysis of about 600 of the donors. In an earlier analysis of 500 to 750 of the donors, V segments were called functional above 56.7% productive rearrangements and were called segregating when the between-donor standard deviation exceeded 5%. A statistical classification framework was built for diagnosing cytomegalovirus status from the catalog of TCR beta chain sequences. V and J gene assignment, in a later analysis, came from comparing TCR nucleotide sequences with IMGT/GENE-DB human TR gene sequences. A later analysis assigned CDR3 sequences and most-parsimonious VDJ recombination scenarios with the TCRdist pipeline. In a later analysis, each TCR beta chain was defined by its CDR3 amino acid sequence together with its V-gene family, and reads lacking a unique V-gene family were excluded. To address suspected cross-contamination and a sequencing artifact, a later analysis removed a few hundred highly shared, low-generation-probability nucleotide sequences. In a later analysis, a clonal expansion index for each public chain was calculated from normalized within-repertoire ranks of inferred template counts. Generation probabilities in a later analysis came from a VDJ recombination model fitted to out-of-frame rearrangements, and those results were checked against IGoR. Hypergeometric tests were used in a later analysis to score TCR-TCR, TCR-HLA and TCR-CMV co-occurrence, with a repertoire-size bias correction applied to the TCR pairs. In a later analysis, false discovery rates were estimated by permuting HLA or CMV assignments 20 times. In a later analysis, co-occurring TCRs were grouped using DBSCAN, and TCRdist sequence similarity was added for clustering within HLA-allele-positive subsets. Repertoires with fewer than 30,000 or more than 120,000 public chains were left out of co-occurrence clustering, as were about 5 repertoires with anomalous nucleotide sharing. The clones in this table, taken by TCRdb from immuneACCESS, are in-frame only. Not every clone is retained; where verified, under half of the shortfall comes from an unresolved V gene, and the cause of the rest is unknown. The D gene and trimming were derived from the DNA, and the V and J assignments and clone size from that table. The sample data list 100,000 to 150,000 clones, and over 60% of these were observed just once. The top ten clones comprise roughly 13% of the sample.

For this chain, trimming is 2 bases at the V end and 7 bases at the J end, and the number of junction bases without a gene match is 11. According to the germline V gene, CDR1 reads MDHEN and CDR2 reads SYDVKM. The CDR3 runs 16 residues from the cysteine to the phenylalanine. This entry keeps only the CDR3 DNA: 48 bases, framed from base 1. In regard to this clone: It has no known antigen specificity. Base qualities are not recorded, but no much larger clone differs from it by a single base.

This clonotype was sampled from a woman in her thirties or forties in good health and CMV-seropositive. The sequenced material came from PBMCs. The chain is encoded by TRBV28 joined to TRBJ2-3, and TRBD1 aligns with 8 junction nucleotides. CDR3 loop: CASSLGATGAINTQYF. The bases are TGTGCCAGCAGTTTAGGGGCGACAGGGGCCATTAATACGCAGTATTTT.